The 28 T cell receptor beta chains listed next were all sequenced from one sample in a study of B cell selection in AIRE deficiency. Sorting defined conventional CD4 T cells as CD4+CD127+. Profiled with immunoSEQ multiplex PCR; TCRdb holds only in-frame clones, not every one. The sample lists about 23,000 clones, 97% occurring once. Material for sequencing was conventional CD4+ T cells sorted from PBMCs. All receptors derive from a human donor with AIRE deficiency.

The chain has TRBV6-5 and TRBJ2-7, with no clear D. This CDR3 is 13 amino acids long. Germline V gene lookup returns CDR1 MNHEY and CDR2 SVGAGI. V was trimmed by 6 bases and J by 2 bases, leaving 11 bases between them. In DNA, the CDR3 is TGTGCCAGCAGGGCCCCTCAACCCTACGAGCAGTACTTC. As protein: CASRAPQPYEQYF.

This chain connects TRBV30 to TRBJ1-1; possibly TRBD1 for D (6 bases). The CDR3 is 15 residues long. Trimming took 5 bases from V and 5 from J, leaving 21 bases between them. Germline V gene data show CDR1 as GTSNPN and CDR2 as SVGIG (reference sequence). The CDR3 sequence is CAWGGRGLQGTEAFF. CDR3 nucleotide sequence: TGTGCCTGGGGGGGCAGGGGCCTTCAGGGGACTGAAGCTTTCTTT.

The chain combines TRBV4-1 with TRBJ2-6, with D maybe TRBD2 (5 bases). Trimming left V 2 bases short and J 0 bases short, with 17 bases between. Germline V CDR1 and CDR2: MGHRA, YSYEKL. The CDR3 length is 19 residues. The CDR3 sequence: CASSQIRARGGSGANVLTF. The CDR3 coding sequence is TGCGCCAGCAGCCAAATTAGGGCCCGAGGAGGCTCTGGGGCCAACGTCCTGACTTTC.

DNA of the CDR3: TGTGCCAGCAGCAATAGGGTTGGAACTGGGGCCAACGTCCTGACTTTC. It codes for CASSNRVGTGANVLTF. The chain combines TRBV27 with TRBJ2-6, with D unresolved. The CDR3 totals 16 residues. Germline values: CDR1 MNHEY, CDR2 SMNVEV (reference sequence). V was cut by 6 bases and J by 2 bases, with 14 bases left in between.

The V and J genes are TRBV10-3 and TRBJ1-4; 8 nucleotides align to TRBD1. This CDR3 has 14 residues. Germline CDR1 and CDR2: ENHRY and SYGVKD. Unmatched junction bases numbered 3, after V lost 4 bases and J lost 5 bases. Here the CDR3 reads CAISGTGTNEKLFF. In DNA, the CDR3 is TGTGCCATCAGTGGGACAGGGACGAATGAAAAACTGTTTTTT.

CDR3 sequence reads: CASNQPPLGTEGKLFF. The CDR3 DNA reads TGTGCCAGCAACCAACCTCCGCTTGGGACGGAGGGAAAACTGTTTTTT. The V gene is TRBV5-5, the J gene TRBJ1-4; D may be TRBD1 (5 bases). Looked up from germline, CDR1 is SGHKS and CDR2 is YYEKEE (reference sequence). V was pared by 6 bases and J by 10 bases, with 25 bases between. The CDR3 has 16 residues.

The CDR3 sequence is CAWSPLTSVGRNEQFF. For the CDR3, the DNA is TGTGCCTGGAGTCCCCTGACTAGCGTGGGAAGGAACGAGCAGTTCTTC. This chain connects TRBV30 to TRBJ2-1; TRBD2 agrees at 8 bases. The ends lost 2 bases at V and 10 bases at J; junction bases unmatched: 16. The CDR3 is made up of 16 amino acids. Germline CDR1 is GTSNPN and CDR2 is SVGIG (reference sequence).

The V call is TRBV7-2, the J call TRBJ2-7; a possible D gene is TRBD1 (6 bases). CDR3 length: 15 amino acids. The V end lost 0 bases, the J end lost 4 bases, and 13 bases lay between the germline ends. Per the germline V gene, CDR1 is SGHTA and CDR2 is FQGNSA. Here the CDR3 DNA reads TGTGCCAGCAGCTTAGCGTTCAGGGGTCCATACGAGCAGTACTTC. The encoded protein is CASSLAFRGPYEQYF.

The chain is built from TRBV19 and TRBJ2-2; the match to TRBD2 covers 7 bases. The CDR3 is 14 amino acids. Germline CDR1 and CDR2: LNHDA and SQIVND (reference sequence). V was pared by 3 bases and J by 3 bases, with 1 base of the junction left unmatched. The DNA for the CDR3 is TGTGCCAGTAGTATCCGGGGGGACACCGGGGAGCTGTTTTTT. Amino acid sequence: CASSIRGDTGELFF.

The chain has TRBV4-2 and TRBJ1-5, with D maybe TRBD1 (5 bases). CDR1 is LGHNA and CDR2 is YNFKEQ in the germline V gene. V was shortened by 6 bases and J by 4 bases, with 13 bases between the two germline ends. CDR3 length: 14 residues. CDR3 in amino acids: CASRLDSGNQPQHF. The CDR3 DNA reads as TGTGCCAGCAGACTCGACAGTGGGAATCAGCCCCAGCATTTT.

The CDR3 reads CASSSTGRGEQFF. The CDR3 DNA follows: TGTGCCAGCAGCTCGACCGGGAGAGGGGAGCAGTTCTTC. The gene calls are TRBV7-8 and TRBJ2-1; possible D gene TRBD2, 6 bases. The CDR3 consists of 13 residues. V was pared by 4 bases and J by 10 bases, with 14 bases between. Per the germline V gene, CDR1 is SGHVS and CDR2 is FQNEAQ.

This chain links TRBV15 with TRBJ1-2; 10 bases line up with TRBD1. Germline loops: CDR1 LNHNV, CDR2 YYDKDF (reference sequence). The CDR3 loop spans 14 amino acids. Trimming at V came to 2 bases and at J to 6 bases, leaving 3 bases not matched to a gene. For the CDR3, the DNA is TGTGCCACCAGCAGAAGGACAGGGGGTGATGGCTACACCTTC. The encoded protein is CATSRRTGGDGYTF.

V gene TRBV6-6 combines with J gene TRBJ1-1; D unclear. Germline CDR1 is MNHNY and CDR2 is SVGAGI (reference sequence). The length of the CDR3 is 16 residues. V was pared by 0 bases and J by 3 bases, with 14 bases between. CDR3 residues: CASSYSIGKVYTEAFF. The CDR3 nucleotides read TGTGCCAGCAGTTACTCGATTGGGAAGGTTTACACTGAAGCTTTCTTT.

This sequence joins TRBV7-2 and TRBJ2-3; D unresolved. Germline V gene sequence: CDR1 SGHTA, CDR2 FQGNSA. The length of the CDR3 is 13 residues. Trimming removed 1 base from V and 6 bases from J, with 8 bases in between. This CDR3 is CASSLVQRDTQYF. CDR3 nucleotide sequence: TGTGCCAGCAGCTTAGTTCAGAGGGATACGCAGTATTTT.

The chain couples TRBV29-1 to TRBJ2-5; 12 bases are shared with TRBD2. The J segment lost 5 bases and the V segment lost 3 bases, leaving 7 bases of the junction unmatched. Germline assignment: CDR1 SQVTM and CDR2 ANQGSEA. The length of the CDR3 is 15 residues. The CDR3 sequence: CSVETSGSFTETQYF. In DNA, the CDR3 is TGCAGCGTTGAGACTAGCGGGAGTTTCACCGAGACCCAGTACTTC.

The genes are TRBV6-1 and TRBJ2-7; D is undetermined. V lost 7 bases, J lost 4 bases, and 11 bases lay in between. CDR3 length equals 12 residues. Germline V gene lookup returns CDR1 MNHNS and CDR2 SASEGT. In nucleotides, the CDR3 is TGTGCCAGCAAATCACAGATATACGAGCAGTACTTC. Encoded protein: CASKSQIYEQYF.

The chain employs TRBV5-1 and TRBJ2-3; maybe TRBD1 (5 bases). CDR3 size: 13 residues. From germline, CDR1 is SGHRS and CDR2 YFSETQ. Trimming removed 4 bases from V and 5 bases from J, with 11 bases in between. The CDR3 loop is CASSLTGLDTQYF. The CDR3 DNA is TGCGCCAGCAGCCTCACAGGTTTAGATACGCAGTATTTT.

The chain joins TRBV6-1 to TRBJ2-7, with D uncertain. The CDR3 consists of 11 residues. The germline CDR1 and CDR2 sequences are MNHNS and SASEGT. V was clipped by 3 bases and J by 4 bases, with 4 bases between them. CDR3 DNA sequence: TGTGCCAGCAGTGATGAGTACGAGCAGTACTTC. Encoded protein: CASSDEYEQYF.

The rearrangement uses TRBV7-2 and TRBJ1-1; D not certain. V was pared by 3 bases and J by 8 bases, with 13 bases between. The germline V gene encodes CDR1 SGHTA and CDR2 FQGNSA. The CDR3 consists of 13 residues. CDR3: CASSFIRGGEAFF. CDR3 bases: TGTGCCAGCAGCTTTATTCGGGGAGGGGAAGCTTTCTTT.

The chain employs TRBV7-3 and TRBJ2-3, with D possibly being TRBD2 (6 bases). Trimming cost V 7 bases and J 0 bases, with 14 bases left between them. CDR1 and CDR2 from the germline V gene are SGHTA and FQGTGA. The CDR3 totals 15 residues. Written as DNA, the CDR3 is TGTGCCAGCAAAGTTAGCGGAACTAGCACAGATACGCAGTATTTT. It yields the protein CASKVSGTSTDTQYF.

This rearrangement joins TRBV15 to TRBJ1-2; 8 nucleotides line up with TRBD1. Germline CDR1 LNHNV, CDR2 YYDKDF (reference sequence). The CDR3 has 15 amino acids. With 5 bases clipped from V and 4 bases from J, the junction kept 9 bases outside the gene matches. Here the CDR3 reads CATSENTGGAYGYTF. DNA for the CDR3: TGTGCCACCAGCGAAAATACAGGGGGAGCCTATGGCTACACCTTC.

V usage is TRBV11-2 and J usage is TRBJ1-2, with D unresolved. This CDR3 has 16 amino acids. From germline, CDR1 is SGHAT and CDR2 FQNNGV. V lost 0 bases and J 8 bases, leaving 19 bases between the germline ends. The CDR3 nucleotides are TGTGCCAGCAGCTTAGAGGCCGGTTTCCCAACCGTGGGCTACACCTTC. This codes for CASSLEAGFPTVGYTF.

The chain links TRBV9 to TRBJ2-5; D remains ambiguous. Germline V CDR1 and CDR2: SGDLS, YYNGEE. The germline V and J ends were trimmed by 4 bases and 1 base, with 8 bases remaining between them. This CDR3 has 13 amino acids. The CDR3 region has the DNA TGTGCCAGCAGCATCCGGGTCCAAGAGACCCAGTACTTC. Translating it yields CASSIRVQETQYF.

The rearrangement uses TRBV9 and TRBJ2-1, with TRBD2 matching over 10 bases. V was clipped by 3 bases and J by 6 bases; unmatched bases: 9. Germline V gene data show CDR1 as SGDLS and CDR2 as YYNGEE. The CDR3 sequence is 16 residues long. As DNA, the CDR3 is TGTGCCAGCAGCGGAACTGGACTAGCGGCTCCCAATGAGCAGTTCTTC. This codes for CASSGTGLAAPNEQFF.

The chain combines TRBV9 with TRBJ2-4, with TRBD1 identical over 8 bases. The CDR3 loop spans 15 amino acids. Germline CDR1 and CDR2: SGDLS and YYNGEE. Unmatched junction bases numbered 3, after V lost 1 base and J lost 3 bases. CDR3 nucleotides: TGTGCCAGCAGCGTAACAGGGGGGAACAAAAACATTCAGTACTTC. Translation gives CASSVTGGNKNIQYF.

The rearrangement links TRBV28 to TRBJ1-5; D might be TRBD1 (5 bases). CDR1 MDHEN and CDR2 SYDVKM come from the germline V gene. The CDR3 length is 17 residues. V was cut by 6 bases and J by 1 base, with 19 bases left in between. CDR3 loop: CASSTPLGTPSNQPQHF. The CDR3 bases are TGTGCCAGCAGCACCCCGCTCGGGACTCCGAGCAATCAGCCCCAGCATTTT.

The rearrangement uses TRBV19 and TRBJ2-5; 8 positions agree with TRBD2. The trim removed 5 bases at V and 4 bases at J, leaving 3 bases unmatched. Germline lookup yields CDR1 LNHDA and CDR2 SQIVND (reference sequence). There are 13 residues in the CDR3. This CDR3 reads CASSSGLAETQYF. CDR3 nucleotides: TGTGCCAGTAGTTCCGGACTAGCAGAGACCCAGTACTTC. Combining the CDR3 with reference TRBV19 and TRBJ2-5 gives the whole variable domain DGGITQSPKYLFRKEGQNVTLSCEQNLNHDAMYWYRQDPGQGLRLIYYSQIVNDFQKGDIAEGYSVSREKKESFPLTVTSAQKNPTAFYLCASSSGLAETQYFGPGTRLLVL.

This clone appeared once. The chain uses TRBV27 and TRBJ2-3; TRBD1 aligns across 11 bases. With 9 bases clipped from V and 10 bases from J, the junction kept 6 bases outside the gene matches. The CDR3 runs 12 residues. Looked up from germline, CDR1 is MNHEY and CDR2 is SMNVEV (reference sequence). The CDR3 sequence: CASSDRGHAQYF. Here the CDR3 DNA reads TGTGCCAGTTCGGACAGGGGGCACGCGCAGTATTTT.